A selection of T cell receptor beta chains follows, all from one sample in a study of T cells in Graves' hyperthyroidism and ophthalmopathy. TCRdb used MiXCR to reprocess the multiplex PCR reads, holding one entry per CDR3 protein. The sample has 620,000 or so distinct CDR3 sequences; roughly 15% are singletons. Specimen: blood. The receptors were sampled from a woman aged 45 to 65 with Graves' ophthalmopathy. Both conserved end residues are part of each CDR3. The order of the fields is CDR3 length, V gene, J gene, D gene, clone size, CDR3 protein, CDR3 DNA. The D gene is left open where the match is weak. Rows give clone size only sometimes, using once, few, many, or a class for an expanded clone.

>14|TRBV10-3|TRBJ2-3|TRBD2|.
CAITPSGSTDTQYF
TGTGCCATCACCCCTAGCGGAAGCACAGATACGCAGTATTTT
>14|TRBV7-3|TRBJ2-3|.|many
CASSSKGPTDTQYF
TGTGCCAGCAGCTCGAAGGGCCCCACAGATACGCAGTATTTT
>13|TRBV10-3|TRBJ1-5|.|many
CAISVAGNQPQHF
TGTGCCATCAGTGTCGCCGGCAATCAGCCCCAGCATTTT
>16|TRBV2|TRBJ1-5|TRBD1|many
CASRPGTEHSNQPQHF
TGTGCCAGCAGACCTGGGACAGAGCATAGCAATCAGCCCCAGCATTTT
>15|TRBV6-5|TRBJ2-7|TRBD2|.
CASSYSIAGGYEQYF
TGTGCCAGCAGTTATTCTATAGCGGGAGGTTACGAGCAGTACTTC
>12|TRBV10-2|TRBJ2-5|.|few
CASGEDGETQYF
TGCGCCAGCGGGGAGGATGGGGAGACCCAGTACTTC
>15|TRBV6-2/TRBV6-3|TRBJ2-1|TRBD2|many
CASRIIAGGPQRQFF
TGTGCCAGCAGAATCATAGCGGGAGGGCCGCAACGGCAGTTCTTC
>20|TRBV28|TRBJ2-1|TRBD2|.
CASSFSRTSGRGSDYNEQFF
TGTGCCAGCAGTTTTTCCCGGACTAGCGGGAGGGGGTCTGACTACAATGAGCAGTTCTTC
>14|TRBV28|TRBJ2-5|.|many
CASSLLQAGETQYF
TGTGCCAGCAGTTTATTACAGGCGGGAGAGACCCAGTACTTC
>16|TRBV5-6|TRBJ2-7|TRBD2|many
CASSSMTSGTTYEQYF
TGTGCCAGCAGCTCGATGACTAGCGGAACTACCTACGAGCAGTACTTC